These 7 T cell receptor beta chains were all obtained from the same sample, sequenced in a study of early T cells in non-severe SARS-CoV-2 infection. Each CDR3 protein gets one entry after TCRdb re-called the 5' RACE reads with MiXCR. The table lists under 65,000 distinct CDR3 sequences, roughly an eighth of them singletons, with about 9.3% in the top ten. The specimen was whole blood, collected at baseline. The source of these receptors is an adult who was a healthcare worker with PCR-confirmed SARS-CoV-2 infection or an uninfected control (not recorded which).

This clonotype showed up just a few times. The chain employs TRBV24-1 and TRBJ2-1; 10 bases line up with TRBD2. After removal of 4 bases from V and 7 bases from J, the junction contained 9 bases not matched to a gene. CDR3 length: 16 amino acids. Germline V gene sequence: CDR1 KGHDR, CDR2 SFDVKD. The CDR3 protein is CATSDALAGVGNEQFF. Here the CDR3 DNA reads TGTGCCACCAGTGACGCCCTAGCGGGAGTGGGGAATGAGCAGTTCTTC.

CDR3 sequence (DNA): TGCAGTGCGCCTCTACCGGGGAGGAGCACTGAAGCTTTCTTT. Protein product: CSAPLPGRSTEAFF. This chain uses TRBV20-1 with TRBJ1-1; D unclear. The CDR3 is 14 amino acids. V was clipped by 6 bases and J by 4 bases, with 18 bases between them. From germline, CDR1 is DFQATT and CDR2 SNEGSKA (reference sequence).

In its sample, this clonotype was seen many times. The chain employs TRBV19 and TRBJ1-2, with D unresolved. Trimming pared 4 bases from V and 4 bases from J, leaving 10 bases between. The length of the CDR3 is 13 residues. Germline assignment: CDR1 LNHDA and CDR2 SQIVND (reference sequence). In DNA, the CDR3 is TGTGCCAGTAGTACAGGCAGACCCTATGGCTACACCTTC. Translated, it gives CASSTGRPYGYTF.

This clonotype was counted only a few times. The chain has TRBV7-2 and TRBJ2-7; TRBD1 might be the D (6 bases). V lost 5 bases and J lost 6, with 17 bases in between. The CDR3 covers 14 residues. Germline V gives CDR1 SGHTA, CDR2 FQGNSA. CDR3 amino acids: CASSASQGWGEQYF. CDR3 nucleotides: TGTGCCAGCAGCGCGTCACAGGGATGGGGCGAGCAGTACTTC.

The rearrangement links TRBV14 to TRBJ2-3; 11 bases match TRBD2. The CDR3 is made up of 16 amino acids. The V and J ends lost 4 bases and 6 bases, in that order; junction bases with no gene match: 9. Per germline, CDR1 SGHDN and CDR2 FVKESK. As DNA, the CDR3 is TGTGCCAGCAGCCCTCAACCGGGACTAGCGGTCGATACGCAGTATTTT. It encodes CASSPQPGLAVDTQYF.

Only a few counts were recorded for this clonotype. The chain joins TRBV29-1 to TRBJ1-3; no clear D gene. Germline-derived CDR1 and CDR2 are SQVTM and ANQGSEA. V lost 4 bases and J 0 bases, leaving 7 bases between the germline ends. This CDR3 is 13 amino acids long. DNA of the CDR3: TGCAGCGTTGCCTCTCTCTCTGGAAACACCATATATTTT. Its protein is CSVASLSGNTIYF.

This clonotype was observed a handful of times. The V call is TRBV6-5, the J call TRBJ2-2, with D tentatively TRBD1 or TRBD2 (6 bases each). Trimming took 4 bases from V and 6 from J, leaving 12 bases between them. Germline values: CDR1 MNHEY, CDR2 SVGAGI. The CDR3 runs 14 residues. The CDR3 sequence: CASSSLGGPGELFF. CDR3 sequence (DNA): TGTGCCAGCAGTTCACTTGGGGGGCCCGGGGAGCTGTTTTTT.